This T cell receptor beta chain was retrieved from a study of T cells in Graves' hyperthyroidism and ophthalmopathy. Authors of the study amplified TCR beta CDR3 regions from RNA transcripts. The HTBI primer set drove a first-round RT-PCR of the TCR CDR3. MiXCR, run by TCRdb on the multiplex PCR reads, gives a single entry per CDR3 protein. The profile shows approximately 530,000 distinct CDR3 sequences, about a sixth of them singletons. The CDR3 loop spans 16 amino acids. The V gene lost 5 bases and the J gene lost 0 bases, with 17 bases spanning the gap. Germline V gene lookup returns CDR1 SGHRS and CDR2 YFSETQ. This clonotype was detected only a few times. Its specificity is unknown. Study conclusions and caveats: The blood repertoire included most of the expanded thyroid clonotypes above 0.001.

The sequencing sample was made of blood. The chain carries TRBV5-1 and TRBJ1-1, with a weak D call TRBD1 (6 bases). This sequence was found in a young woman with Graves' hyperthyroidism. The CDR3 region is CASSRGGRAMNTEAFF. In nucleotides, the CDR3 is TGCGCCAGCAGTAGAGGGGGGCGAGCCATGAACACTGAAGCTTTCTTT.